The rows below give T cell receptor beta chains drawn from one sample of a study of control samples from healthy donors and cancer patients. Clones were sequenced by immunoSEQ multiplex PCR, and TCRdb holds only the in-frame ones, with some missing. The sample has about 130,000 clones; over 75% are singletons. The sample taken for sequencing was blood. The receptors shown here come from a man between 18 and 35 years old in good health. Each CDR3 is given with its conserved first and last residue. Each record gives: D gene, J gene, clone size, V gene, CDR3 protein, CDR3 DNA. D genes are given only for firm matches. Not all rows give a size; the values are once, few, many and, for expanded clones, a class.

d_gene: TRBD1
j_gene: TRBJ1-5
abundance: NA
v_gene: TRBV4-1
CDR3aa: CASSQDLSEQGDQPQHF
CDR3nt: TGCGCCAGCAGCCAAGATCTTTCCGAACAGGGGGATCAGCCCCAGCATTTT

d_gene: NA
j_gene: TRBJ2-1
abundance: NA
v_gene: TRBV24-1
CDR3aa: CATSDSGQGWNEQFF
CDR3nt: TGTGCCACCAGTGATTCCGGGCAGGGGTGGAATGAGCAGTTCTTC

d_gene: TRBD2
j_gene: TRBJ2-7
abundance: NA
v_gene: TRBV7-2
CDR3aa: CASSLGPLRGALNEQYF
CDR3nt: TGTGCCAGCAGCTTGGGGCCTTTGCGGGGGGCGTTGAACGAGCAGTACTTC

d_gene: NA
j_gene: TRBJ1-1
abundance: NA
v_gene: TRBV30
CDR3aa: CAWSDSSFSTEAFF
CDR3nt: TGTGCCTGGAGCGACAGTTCTTTCAGCACTGAAGCTTTCTTT

d_gene: NA
j_gene: TRBJ2-1
abundance: NA
v_gene: TRBV25-1
CDR3aa: CASRSSRVGSYNEQFF
CDR3nt: TGTGCCAGCAGATCCTCGCGGGTGGGCTCCTACAATGAGCAGTTCTTC

d_gene: NA
j_gene: TRBJ1-1
abundance: NA
v_gene: TRBV15
CDR3aa: CATSRVGGGGTEAFF
CDR3nt: TGTGCCACCAGCAGAGTAGGGGGGGGAGGGACTGAAGCTTTCTTT

d_gene: NA
j_gene: TRBJ1-4
abundance: once
v_gene: TRBV4-1
CDR3aa: CASSQDMGVDEKLFF
CDR3nt: TGCGCCAGCAGCCAAGATATGGGGGTGGATGAAAAACTGTTTTTT

d_gene: NA
j_gene: TRBJ2-5
abundance: NA
v_gene: TRBV28
CDR3aa: CASNVGTGSLMETQYF
CDR3nt: TGTGCCAGCAATGTGGGTACGGGGAGTCTTATGGAGACCCAGTACTTC

d_gene: NA
j_gene: TRBJ2-7
abundance: NA
v_gene: TRBV7-9
CDR3aa: CASSLASPGLTYEQYF
CDR3nt: TGTGCCAGCAGCTTAGCCTCGCCCGGCCTGACCTACGAGCAGTACTTC

d_gene: NA
j_gene: TRBJ2-7
abundance: NA
v_gene: TRBV28
CDR3aa: CASSLLDGTYEQYF
CDR3nt: TGTGCCAGCAGTTTGTTGGATGGGACCTACGAGCAGTACTTC

d_gene: NA
j_gene: TRBJ2-5
abundance: NA
v_gene: TRBV30
CDR3aa: CAWNQQETQYF
CDR3nt: TGTGCCTGGAACCAACAAGAGACCCAGTACTTC

d_gene: NA
j_gene: TRBJ1-4
abundance: once
v_gene: TRBV9
CDR3aa: CASSSFGGINEKLFF
CDR3nt: TGTGCCAGCAGCTCCTTCGGGGGGATTAATGAAAAACTGTTTTTT

d_gene: NA
j_gene: TRBJ1-1
abundance: NA
v_gene: TRBV30
CDR3aa: CAWKGGDTEAFF
CDR3nt: TGTGCCTGGAAGGGGGGAGACACTGAAGCTTTCTTT

d_gene: TRBD1
j_gene: TRBJ2-5
abundance: NA
v_gene: TRBV19
CDR3aa: CASSIDPGGVETQYF
CDR3nt: TGTGCCAGTAGTATAGATCCAGGGGGCGTCGAGACCCAGTACTTC

d_gene: NA
j_gene: TRBJ1-4
abundance: NA
v_gene: TRBV11-3
CDR3aa: CASSLEGKEKLFF
CDR3nt: TGTGCCAGCAGCTTAGAGGGGAAGGAAAAACTGTTTTTT

d_gene: NA
j_gene: TRBJ1-1
abundance: NA
v_gene: TRBV6-6
CDR3aa: CASSQPRTGFSNTEAFF
CDR3nt: TGTGCCAGCAGTCAACCAAGGACGGGATTTTCAAACACTGAAGCTTTCTTT

d_gene: NA
j_gene: TRBJ2-3
abundance: NA
v_gene: TRBV19
CDR3aa: CASSIYGTDTQYF
CDR3nt: TGTGCCAGTAGTATTTATGGCACAGATACGCAGTATTTT

d_gene: NA
j_gene: TRBJ2-1
abundance: NA
v_gene: TRBV28
CDR3aa: CASSRDGRYNEQFF
CDR3nt: TGTGCCAGCAGTAGGGACGGGAGATACAATGAGCAGTTCTTC